This TCR beta chain was captured in a study of shared clonotypes between healthy human individuals. Concerning this clone: What it recognizes is unknown.

Deep-level settings were used for running the assay. Using immunoSEQ multiplex PCR, the repertoire was profiled, and TCRdb retains in-frame clones only, with some absent. The sample includes a few million clones, about 94% of them seen just once. Study-level findings and limits: A few donors shared 4.5% to 6.5% of their naive CD4 clonotypes.

The germline V gene has CDR1 MDHEN and CDR2 SYDVKM. CDR3 size: 17 residues. V lost 2 bases and J lost 0, with 13 bases in between. The receptor was derived from a man aged 18 to 35 in good health. Sequenced: naive CD4+ T cells sorted from blood. Subset described: CD45RA+ positively selected. The chain joins TRBV28 to TRBJ2-2, with TRBD1 as a possible D gene (6 bases). CDR3 protein: CASSLRLGTTNTGELFF. CDR3 coding DNA: TGTGCCAGCAGTTTACGCCTCGGGACAACGAACACCGGGGAGCTGTTTTTT.